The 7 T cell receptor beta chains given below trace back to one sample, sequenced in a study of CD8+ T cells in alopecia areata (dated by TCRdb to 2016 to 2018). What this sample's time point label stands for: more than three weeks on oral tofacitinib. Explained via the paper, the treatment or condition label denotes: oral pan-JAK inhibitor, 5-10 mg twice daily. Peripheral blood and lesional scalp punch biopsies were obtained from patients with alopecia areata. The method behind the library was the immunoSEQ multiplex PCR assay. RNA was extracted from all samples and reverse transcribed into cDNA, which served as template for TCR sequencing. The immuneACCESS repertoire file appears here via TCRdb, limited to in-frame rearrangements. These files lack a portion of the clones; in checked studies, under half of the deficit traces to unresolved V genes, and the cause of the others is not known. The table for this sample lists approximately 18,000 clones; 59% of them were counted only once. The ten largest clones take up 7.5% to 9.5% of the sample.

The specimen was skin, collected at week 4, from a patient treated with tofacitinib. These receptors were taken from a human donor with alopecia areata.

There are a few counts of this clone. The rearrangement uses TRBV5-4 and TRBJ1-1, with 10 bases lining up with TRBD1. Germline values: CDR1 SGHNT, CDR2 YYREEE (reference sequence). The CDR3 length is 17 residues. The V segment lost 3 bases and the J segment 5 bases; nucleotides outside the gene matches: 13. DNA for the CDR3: TGTGCCAGCAGCTCGCAAATCACCAAGGGACAGGGGACTGAAGCTTTCTTT. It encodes CASSSQITKGQGTEAFF.

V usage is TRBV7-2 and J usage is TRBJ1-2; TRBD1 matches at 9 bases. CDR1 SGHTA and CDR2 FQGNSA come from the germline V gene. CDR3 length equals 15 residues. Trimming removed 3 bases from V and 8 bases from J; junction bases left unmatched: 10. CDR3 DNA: TGTGCCAGCAGCTTGGGACAGGGCGAAACGGGGGGCTACACCTTC. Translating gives CASSLGQGETGGYTF.

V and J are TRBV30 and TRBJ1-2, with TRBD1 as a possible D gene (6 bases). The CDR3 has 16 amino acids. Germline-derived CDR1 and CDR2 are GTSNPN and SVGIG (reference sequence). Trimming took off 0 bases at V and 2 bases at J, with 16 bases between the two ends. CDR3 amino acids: CAWSVSKSRGNYGYTF. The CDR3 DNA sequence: TGTGCCTGGAGTGTATCTAAAAGCAGGGGAAACTATGGCTACACCTTC.

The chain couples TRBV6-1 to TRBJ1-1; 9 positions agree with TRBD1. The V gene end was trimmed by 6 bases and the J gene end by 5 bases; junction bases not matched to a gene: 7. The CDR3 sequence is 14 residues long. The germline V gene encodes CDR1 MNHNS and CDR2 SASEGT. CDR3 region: CASSLTGGNTEAFF. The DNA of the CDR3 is TGTGCCAGCAGCTTGACAGGGGGGAATACTGAAGCTTTCTTT.

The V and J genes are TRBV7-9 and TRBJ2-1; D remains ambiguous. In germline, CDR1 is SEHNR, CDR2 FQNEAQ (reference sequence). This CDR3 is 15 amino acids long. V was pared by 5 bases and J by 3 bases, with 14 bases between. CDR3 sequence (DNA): TGTGCCAGCAGCCACATCCTAATACTCTACAATGAGCAGTTCTTC. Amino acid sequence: CASSHILILYNEQFF.

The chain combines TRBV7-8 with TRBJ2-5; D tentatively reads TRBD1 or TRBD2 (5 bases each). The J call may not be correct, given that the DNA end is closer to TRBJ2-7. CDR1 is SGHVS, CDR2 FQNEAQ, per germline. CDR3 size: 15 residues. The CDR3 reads CASSYRWDVAYEQYF. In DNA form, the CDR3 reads TGTGCCAGCAGCTACCGGTGGGACGTCGCCTACGAGCAGTACTTC.

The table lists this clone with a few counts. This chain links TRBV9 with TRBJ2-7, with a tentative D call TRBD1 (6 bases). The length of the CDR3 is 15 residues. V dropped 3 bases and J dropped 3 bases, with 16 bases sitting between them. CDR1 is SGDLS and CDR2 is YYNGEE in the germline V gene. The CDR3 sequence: CASSEGQGPNYEQYF. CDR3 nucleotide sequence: TGTGCCAGCAGCGAGGGACAAGGGCCCAACTACGAGCAGTACTTC.